These T cell receptor beta chains were read from a single sample in a study of T cells in Graves' hyperthyroidism and ophthalmopathy. TCRdb re-analysed the multiplex PCR reads in MiXCR, keeping a single row per CDR3 protein. The sample has roughly 30,000 distinct CDR3 sequences, under 55% seen once. Source material: blood. The receptors stem from a woman aged 30 to 39 with Graves' hyperthyroidism. Both conserved end residues are part of each CDR3. The D gene is left open where the match is weak.

J,length,D,V,CDR3
TRBJ1-1,15,-,TRBV12-3/TRBV12-4,CASSLAQGDWTEAFF
TRBJ2-3,13,-,TRBV28,CASSLSNTDTQYF
TRBJ2-1,15,-,TRBV20-1,CSARDSIGRYNEQFF
TRBJ2-1,15,TRBD2,TRBV9,CASSETSGSYNEQFF
TRBJ1-1,15,-,TRBV18,CASSPSGARNTEAFF
TRBJ2-5,14,TRBD2,TRBV10-3,CAISESAGGETQYF
TRBJ1-3,17,TRBD1,TRBV5-4,CASSRGGTQGAINTIYF
TRBJ2-7,14,TRBD1,TRBV29-1,CSVEGGQGTYEQYF
TRBJ2-7,15,-,TRBV27,CASSPEGLGIYEQYF
TRBJ1-2,15,-,TRBV24-1,CATSDHRRLGYGYTF
TRBJ1-1,14,-,TRBV5-1,CASSPLEGMPEAFF
TRBJ1-2,14,-,TRBV5-1,CASSPSGGNYGCTF
TRBJ2-7,15,-,TRBV5-1,CASSLMSASSYEQYF
TRBJ2-3,12,-,TRBV5-1,CASSPLPDTQYF
TRBJ1-4,15,-,TRBV10-3,CAFSDPTPGAEKLFF
TRBJ2-3,14,-,TRBV29-1,CSVGEGVSTDTQYF
TRBJ2-7,14,-,TRBV2,CASSDRGGPYEQYF
TRBJ2-7,14,TRBD2,TRBV10-2,CASSVASGSYEQYF
TRBJ2-5,12,-,TRBV12-5,CASGLGLETQYF
TRBJ2-5,15,TRBD1,TRBV5-1,CASSSDRETGETQYF
TRBJ2-3,16,TRBD2,TRBV24-1,CVTSDPLAGGRDTQYF
TRBJ2-3,17,TRBD2,TRBV20-1,CSARSGTSGRGPDTQYF
TRBJ1-1,14,TRBD1,TRBV10-1,CASSVGQRNTEAFF
TRBJ2-3,15,TRBD2,TRBV10-3,CAIRGSGSGADTQYF
TRBJ1-4,15,-,TRBV12-3/TRBV12-4,CASSLFRGFNEKLFF
TRBJ1-2,13,TRBD1,TRBV18,CASSPTGNYGYTF
TRBJ2-1,15,TRBD2,TRBV24-1,CATSDASGAYNEQFF
-,11,-,TRBV12-3/TRBV12-4,CVSLLYNEQYF
TRBJ1-2,15,TRBD1,TRBV5-1,CASSRTGGMAEGYTF
TRBJ1-5,13,-,TRBV6-1,CASSVTGNGPQHF
TRBJ2-1,16,TRBD2,TRBV12-3/TRBV12-4,CASSPLTSGRAYEQFF
TRBJ1-2,11,-,TRBV9,CASSVKEGYTF
TRBJ2-3,14,-,TRBV18,CASSPGGLTDTQYF
TRBJ2-6,14,-,TRBV10-3,CAMRGGSGANVLTF
TRBJ2-5,15,-,TRBV5-1,CASSAPPGYQETQYF
TRBJ2-5,15,TRBD2,TRBV20-1,CSAQGLAGIQETQYF
TRBJ1-4,16,-,TRBV7-6,CASSLSYRSTNEKLFF
TRBJ2-1,12,TRBD1,TRBV12-3/TRBV12-4,CASRTGDNEQFF
TRBJ2-5,14,TRBD1,TRBV5-1,CASSSGQGKETQYF
TRBJ2-7,14,-,TRBV12-3/TRBV12-4,CASSLGRRVPEQYF
TRBJ2-1,15,-,TRBV28,CASSLGRRGWNEQFF
TRBJ2-1,14,TRBD2,TRBV20-1,CSASLAAGSHEQFF
TRBJ1-2,13,-,TRBV27,CASKKLGRPGYTF
TRBJ1-2,13,-,TRBV29-1,CSGGGQSSYGYTF
TRBJ1-5,14,-,TRBV7-9,CASSLDSFNQPQHF
TRBJ1-2,15,TRBD1,TRBV10-3,CAISRTGWYNYGYTF
TRBJ2-2,13,-,TRBV4-1,CASSQMGAGELFF
TRBJ2-7,12,-,TRBV5-4,CASSFWGREQYF